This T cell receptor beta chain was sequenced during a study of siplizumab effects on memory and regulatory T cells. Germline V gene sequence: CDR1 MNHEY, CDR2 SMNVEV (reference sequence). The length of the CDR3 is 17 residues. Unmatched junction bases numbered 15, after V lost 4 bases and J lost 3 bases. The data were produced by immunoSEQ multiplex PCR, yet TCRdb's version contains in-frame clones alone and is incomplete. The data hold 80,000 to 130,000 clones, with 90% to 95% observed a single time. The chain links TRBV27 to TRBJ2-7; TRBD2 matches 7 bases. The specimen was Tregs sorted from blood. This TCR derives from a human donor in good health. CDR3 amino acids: CASSYKRDAGALYEQYF. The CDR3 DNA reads TGTGCCAGCAGTTACAAGCGGGATGCGGGAGCCCTCTACGAGCAGTACTTC.